Following are 14 T cell receptor beta chains from one sample sequenced in a study of monozygotic twins with inflammatory bowel disease. Reprocessing the 5' RACE reads, TCRdb reports a single entry for every CDR3 protein and omits DNA. Seen in this sample are approximately 400,000 distinct CDR3 sequences; the ten most common clones hold 2% to 2.5%. Sequenced material: blood. These receptors originate from a human donor with ulcerative colitis or Crohn's disease, or a healthy co-twin of an affected twin (not recorded which).

The chain joins TRBV20-1 to TRBJ1-6; TCRdb's D gene call, TRBD1, goes unchecked for lack of DNA. The germline V gene encodes CDR1 DFQATT and CDR2 SNEGSKA (reference sequence). There are 15 residues in the CDR3. The CDR3 sequence is CSASSPGGTHSPLHF.

This clonotype is medium-sized by frequency. The chain recombines TRBV27 with TRBJ2-7; TCRdb gives TRBD1 as the D gene, but with no DNA this cannot be confirmed. Germline CDR1 MNHEY, CDR2 SMNVEV (reference sequence). The length of the CDR3 is 14 residues. CDR3 sequence reads: CASSLQGANYEQYF.

The chain carries TRBV20-1 and TRBJ2-7; TCRdb lists TRBD1, though no DNA is available to test this call. Germline V gene data show CDR1 as DFQATT and CDR2 as SNEGSKA (reference sequence). This CDR3 spans 14 amino acids. CDR3 amino acids: CSARGGLSSYEQYF.

This chain uses TRBV20-1 with TRBJ2-1. This CDR3 is 13 amino acids long. Germline CDR1 is DFQATT and CDR2 is SNEGSKA (reference sequence). This CDR3 is CSASSSGNNEQFF.

The V call is TRBV7-8, the J call TRBJ1-2; TCRdb designates TRBD1, a call that cannot be tested without DNA. CDR1 SGHVS and CDR2 FQNEAQ come from the germline V gene. There are 13 residues in the CDR3. Here the CDR3 reads CASSSGQLYGYTF.

The chain uses TRBV15 and TRBJ2-7; the TCRdb call, TRBD1, lacks DNA for checking. Germline V gives CDR1 LNHNV, CDR2 YYDKDF (reference sequence). The CDR3 contains 16 residues. This CDR3 is CATSRVKRTGSYEQYF.

This chain links TRBV12-3 or TRBV12-4 with TRBJ1-2. This CDR3 spans 12 amino acids. CDR3 in amino acids: CASRPSTGGYTF.

This chain joins TRBV5-1 and TRBJ1-1; the D call of TRBD1 rests on TCRdb alone, since no DNA is present to check it. CDR3 length: 13 amino acids. The germline V gene encodes CDR1 SGHRS and CDR2 YFSETQ. CDR3 sequence: CASSAETGTEAFF.

This rearrangement joins TRBV6-5 to TRBJ2-2. There are 14 residues in the CDR3. Germline V gene lookup returns CDR1 MNHEY and CDR2 SVGAGI. Here the CDR3 reads CASSYQQNTGELFF.

The chain couples TRBV4-1 to TRBJ2-7; the TCRdb D gene call, TRBD1, has no DNA to confirm it. The CDR3 runs 15 residues. The V gene's germline CDR1 is MGHRA and CDR2 YSYEKL. CDR3: CASSGRDRGLDEQYF.

The chain joins TRBV27 to TRBJ2-1; TCRdb indicates TRBD2, and absent DNA this call remains unverified. Germline loops: CDR1 MNHEY, CDR2 SMNVEV (reference sequence). This CDR3 is built from 15 residues. The CDR3 sequence is CASSSAGGPHNEQFF.

The rearrangement uses TRBV27 and TRBJ2-3; absent DNA, TCRdb's TRBD2 call cannot be checked. Germline CDR1 reads MNHEY; CDR2 reads SMNVEV (reference sequence). The CDR3 has 14 amino acids. The CDR3 reads CASSSGLAGTIWYF.

This chain joins TRBV30 and TRBJ2-7. CDR1 is GTSNPN and CDR2 is SVGIG in the germline V gene (reference sequence). The length of the CDR3 is 13 residues. CDR3 loop: CAWTWGESYEQYF.

The chain recombines TRBV5-1 with TRBJ2-1; TCRdb names TRBD1, which stays unverified in the absence of DNA. Germline CDR1 is SGHRS and CDR2 is YFSETQ. The CDR3 has 15 amino acids. The CDR3 reads CATSAGEGAYNEQFF.